Each of the 30 T cell receptor beta chains below was sequenced from the same sample in a study of spatial heterogeneity in lung cancer. The time point denotes: sample taken at primary tumor resection. Whole RNA obtained from tumor, nontumor lung or frozen PBMC underwent sequencing without sorting. TCRdb called the 5' RACE reads again in MiXCR, with one record for every CDR3 protein. The data show some 7,800 distinct CDR3 sequences, 8.6% seen once. Here the sequenced sample was PBMCs, taken at surgery. The source is a male donor with early-stage non-small cell lung cancer.

This clonotype was recorded at least ten times. In a library made to pick up alpha chains, this beta chain is a stray read with a size that means little. J is TRBJ1-6 and V is TRBV18; D may be TRBD1 (6 bases). Trimming stripped 3 bases from V and 8 bases from J, with 14 bases between. This CDR3 comprises 15 residues. Germline V gene sequence: CDR1 KGHSH, CDR2 LQKENI. In DNA, the CDR3 is TGTGCCAGCTCACCTCTCGGGGGGGCTGATTCACCCCTCCACTTT. Protein sequence: CASSPLGGADSPLHF.

Note on this clonotype: This beta chain is an off-target read within a library intended for alpha chains, so its frequency means little. This chain links TRBV12-3 or TRBV12-4 with TRBJ1-2; weak D call: TRBD1 (5 bases). CDR3 length equals 15 residues. V was pared by 3 bases and J by 6 bases, with 17 bases between. In nucleotides, the CDR3 is TGTGCCAGCAGTTTTCTCTTGGGCGGGGCCCATGGCTACACCTTC. Translating gives CASSFLLGGAHGYTF.

This clonotype was picked up many times. Found in a library prepared for alpha chains, this beta chain is an off-target read, and its abundance has little meaning. The chain links TRBV5-6 to TRBJ2-1; possible D gene TRBD2, 5 bases. Trimming shortened V by 0 bases and J by 6 bases, and 7 bases separated the two germline ends. CDR3 size: 13 residues. Germline V gives CDR1 SGHDT, CDR2 YYEEEE. The CDR3 DNA sequence: TGTGCCAGCAGCTTGGGGCTAGCCAATGAGCAGTTCTTC. Residues: CASSLGLANEQFF.

This clonotype appeared many times. This beta chain is an off-target read within a library intended for alpha chains, so its frequency means little. The J gene is TRBJ1-4, the V gene TRBV19; 8 nucleotides agree with TRBD1. This CDR3 contains 19 residues. From germline, CDR1 is LNHDA and CDR2 SQIVND (reference sequence). Trimming took 5 bases from V and 3 from J; bases not matched to a gene: 17. The DNA for the CDR3 is TGTGCCAGTAGTCCCTCCGTCCCGGGACAGGCGCCCGCTAATGAAAAACTGTTTTTT. This encodes CASSPSVPGQAPANEKLFF.

This clonotype was recorded at least ten times. This beta chain slipped into a library made for alpha chains as a stray read, so its size is not meaningful. V usage is TRBV6-5 and J usage is TRBJ1-1; 7 bases agree with TRBD1. The length of the CDR3 is 15 residues. The germline V gene encodes CDR1 MNHEY and CDR2 SVGAGI. The trim removed 0 bases at V and 5 bases at J, leaving 6 bases unmatched. CDR3 bases: TGTGCCAGCAGTTACTCCACGCAGGGGGGGACTGAAGCTTTCTTT. It is translated as CASSYSTQGGTEAFF.

This clonotype appeared many times. This beta chain came through as a stray read in a library set up for alpha chains, and its size says little. The chain couples TRBV19 to TRBJ2-7; 10 bases agree with TRBD1. The CDR3 extends over 12 amino acids. In germline, CDR1 is LNHDA, CDR2 SQIVND (reference sequence). V shed 8 bases, J shed 3 bases, and the junction held 1 base outside the gene matches. As DNA, the CDR3 is TGTGCCAGTGGACAGGGGGACTACGAGCAGTACTTC. Translated: CASGQGDYEQYF.

This clonotype was counted many times. Little can be read into the size of this beta chain, an off-target read in a library designed for alpha chains. The rearrangement uses TRBV20-1 and TRBJ2-4; D remains ambiguous. The length of the CDR3 is 12 residues. From germline, CDR1 is DFQATT and CDR2 SNEGSKA (reference sequence). Trimming pared 5 bases from V and 1 base from J, leaving 6 bases between. In DNA form, the CDR3 reads TGCAGTGCTGACGACGCCAAAAACATTCAGTACTTC. This codes for CSADDAKNIQYF.

This clonotype was picked up many times. The size of this beta chain means little, since it is a stray read in a library made for alpha chains. This chain links TRBV20-1 with TRBJ2-2; D ambiguous. CDR3 size: 12 residues. The germline V gene encodes CDR1 DFQATT and CDR2 SNEGSKA (reference sequence). V gave up 2 bases and J gave up 2 bases, with 3 bases separating them. The CDR3: CSARINTGELFF. CDR3 in DNA: TGCAGTGCTAGAATAAACACCGGGGAGCTGTTTTTT.

This clonotype was detected many times. At one of its ends the junction is not consistent with the germline gene, which may arise from a read error. The library was designed around alpha chains, so this beta chain is a stray read whose abundance carries little weight. V usage is TRBV9 and J usage is TRBJ2-1, with 7 bases that match TRBD2. CDR1 is SGDLS and CDR2 is YYNGEE in the germline V gene. This CDR3 contains 12 residues. For the CDR3, the DNA is TGTGCCAGCAGCGGGACTAGTTTCCCCCCATTGTTC. This translates into CASSGTSFPPLF.

Judged by abundance, this clonotype is medium-sized. This beta chain is a stray read from a library made for alpha chains; its abundance is not meaningful. This sequence joins TRBV11-2 and TRBJ2-1; 8 nucleotides match TRBD2. Per the germline V gene, CDR1 is SGHAT and CDR2 is FQNNGV. CDR3 length: 16 amino acids. With V trimmed by 6 bases and J by 5 bases, 12 bases remained unmatched. The CDR3 spells CASRPDPGLGNNEQFF. In nucleotides, the CDR3 is TGTGCCAGCAGACCCGATCCGGGACTAGGGAACAATGAGCAGTTCTTC. The whole variable domain, filled in from reference TRBV11-2 and TRBJ2-1, reads EAGVAQSPRYKIIEKRQSVAFWCNPISGHATLYWYQQILGQGPKLLIQFQNNGVVDDSQLPKDRFSAERLKGVDSTLKIQPAKLEDSAVYLCASRPDPGLGNNEQFFGPGTRLTVL.

The sample holds many counts of this clonotype. Since the library was made to target alpha chains, this beta chain is a stray read and its abundance is not meaningful. The V and J genes are TRBV30 and TRBJ2-3; 7 bases line up with TRBD1. CDR1 is GTSNPN and CDR2 is SVGIG in the germline V gene (reference sequence). The V segment lost 3 bases and the J segment 5 bases; nucleotides outside the gene matches: 2. The CDR3 is made up of 12 amino acids. The CDR3 sequence: CAWSPGGDTQYF. Written as DNA, the CDR3 is TGTGCCTGGAGCCCAGGGGGAGATACGCAGTATTTT.

This clonotype was seen repeatedly, ten times or more. Since the library was made to target alpha chains, this beta chain is a stray read and its abundance is not meaningful. This chain uses TRBV7-9 with TRBJ1-4, with D tentatively TRBD1 (6 bases). CDR1 and CDR2 from the germline V gene are SEHNR and FQNEAQ (reference sequence). V was pared by 0 bases and J by 7 bases, with 12 bases between. The CDR3 contains 15 residues. Here the CDR3 DNA reads TGTGCCAGCAGCTTAGCCCAGGGGAGGGGTGAAAAACTGTTTTTT. The encoded protein is CASSLAQGRGEKLFF.

This clonotype was picked up many times. This beta chain represents an off-target read in a library built for alpha chains; its size is of limited meaning. This sequence joins TRBV21-1 and TRBJ1-1; the table assigns TRBD1, which was not confirmed against the DNA. TRBV21-1 is assigned pseudogene status. The CDR3 runs to 17 residues. As DNA, the CDR3 is TGTGCCAGCAGCACCCTGGACAGGAACATTATTTACACTGAAGCTTTCTTT. Amino acids: CASSTLDRNIIYTEAFF.

In regard to this clonotype: This beta chain is off target for a library built for alpha chains, so its abundance means little. The J gene is TRBJ2-7, the V gene TRBV6-5; D gene ambiguous. The V end was cut by 5 bases, the J end by 0 bases, with 5 bases between. The length of the CDR3 is 12 residues. The V gene's germline CDR1 is MNHEY and CDR2 SVGAGI. CDR3 protein: CASSRSSYEQYF. The CDR3 nucleotides read TGTGCCAGCAGTCGAAGCTCCTACGAGCAGTACTTC.

This clonotype was seen ten or more times. The size of this beta chain means little, since it is a stray read in a library made for alpha chains. This chain joins TRBV20-1 and TRBJ2-7, with 11 bases aligning to TRBD2. The CDR3 is made up of 13 amino acids. Germline CDR1 reads DFQATT; CDR2 reads SNEGSKA (reference sequence). V dropped 6 bases and J dropped 6; count of bases not matched to a gene: 7. The CDR3 coding sequence is TGCAGTGCCACTAGCGGGAGTAATTTCGAGCAGTACTTC. Protein: CSATSGSNFEQYF.

This clonotype was detected ten times or more. This beta chain is off target for a library built for alpha chains, so its abundance means little. The chain is built from TRBV12-3 or TRBV12-4 and TRBJ1-1, with D tentatively TRBD1 (5 bases). Trimming removed 5 bases from V and 6 bases from J, with 22 bases in between. The CDR3 sequence is 16 residues long. The CDR3 here is CASSRGVYSTNPEAFF. CDR3 bases: TGTGCCAGCAGTCGGGGCGTGTATAGTACCAACCCTGAAGCTTTCTTT.

This clonotype was counted many times. In a library made to pick up alpha chains, this beta chain is a stray read with a size that means little. The gene calls are TRBV19 and TRBJ1-5; D unresolved. Germline CDR1 is LNHDA and CDR2 is SQIVND (reference sequence). The germline V and J ends were trimmed by 7 bases and 6 bases, with 13 bases remaining between them. CDR3 length equals 13 residues. Here the CDR3 DNA reads TGTGCCAGTAATCCACAGCTCTCTCAGCCCCAGCATTTT. Residues: CASNPQLSQPQHF.

The sample holds many counts of this clonotype. This beta chain was picked up by a library intended for alpha chains and is off target, so its count carries little meaning. The rearrangement uses TRBV11-3 and TRBJ2-1; 7 positions agree with TRBD2. The length of the CDR3 is 16 residues. Trimming at V came to 5 bases and at J to 0 bases, leaving 7 bases not matched to a gene. Germline loops: CDR1 SGHNT, CDR2 YENEEA. In DNA, the CDR3 is TGTGCCAGCAGCGAGAAAGCGGGACCCTCCTACAATGAGCAGTTCTTC. Protein sequence: CASSEKAGPSYNEQFF. Using reference TRBV11-3 and TRBJ2-1 for the parts outside the CDR3, the full variable domain is EAGVVQSPRYKIIEKKQPVAFWCNPISGHNTLYWYLQNLGQGPELLIRYENEEAVDDSQLPKDRFSAERLKGVDSTLKIQPAELGDSAVYLCASSEKAGPSYNEQFFGPGTRLTVL.

This clonotype occurred many times. This beta chain is a stray sequence in a library constructed for alpha chains; its clone size is not meaningful. V usage is TRBV6-6 and J usage is TRBJ1-5; D uncertain. With 3 bases removed from V and 1 base from J, the gap between germline ends came to 7 bases. This CDR3 has 14 amino acids. The germline V gene has CDR1 MNHNY and CDR2 SVGAGI (reference sequence). This CDR3 is CASSYSGSNQPQHF. The CDR3, as DNA: TGTGCCAGCAGTTATTCCGGCAGCAATCAGCCCCAGCATTTT.

This clonotype was detected many times. With the library built for alpha chains, this beta chain is off target and its frequency is not meaningful. The V gene is TRBV29-1, the J gene TRBJ2-7; D uncertain. The CDR3 has 13 amino acids. Germline CDR1 is SQVTM and CDR2 is ANQGSEA. Trimming shortened V by 4 bases and J by 4 bases, and 14 bases separated the two germline ends. In DNA form, the CDR3 reads TGCAGCGTTGCCTCAGCCGAGAGTTACGAGCAGTACTTC. This gives the protein CSVASAESYEQYF.

This clonotype has just one count. This beta chain is off target for a library built for alpha chains, so its abundance means little. The chain employs TRBV6-5 and TRBJ2-6; D not certain. The CDR3 loop spans 17 amino acids. The germline V gene has CDR1 MNHEY and CDR2 SVGAGI. Deletions cut 0 bases from V and 0 bases from J, with 9 bases between. CDR3 protein: CASSYSLRPSGANVLTF. The CDR3 DNA is TGTGCCAGCAGTTACTCCCTTCGCCCCTCTGGGGCCAACGTCCTGACTTTC.

This clonotype was seen many times. This beta chain represents an off-target read in a library built for alpha chains; its size is of limited meaning. The rearrangement links TRBV5-5 to TRBJ1-5; D is undetermined. CDR1 is SGHKS, CDR2 YYEKEE, per germline (reference sequence). CDR3 size: 16 residues. Trimming pared 0 bases from V and 3 bases from J, leaving 13 bases between. CDR3 sequence reads: CASSLGVSALNQPQHF. For the CDR3, the DNA is TGTGCCAGCAGCTTGGGGGTCTCGGCACTCAATCAGCCCCAGCATTTT.

There are many counts of this clonotype. Being off target in a library aimed at alpha chains, this beta chain has a size of little meaning. This chain uses TRBV4-1 with TRBJ2-2; 7 nucleotides agree with TRBD1. The CDR3 is 15 residues long. Germline V gene lookup returns CDR1 MGHRA and CDR2 YSYEKL. The ends lost 3 bases at V and 1 base at J; junction bases unmatched: 2. CDR3: CASSQGTVNTGELFF. The CDR3, as DNA: TGCGCCAGCAGCCAGGGGACAGTGAACACCGGGGAGCTGTTTTTT.

This clonotype has ten or more counts. The library was built for alpha chains, so this beta chain is an off-target read and its size means little. The chain has TRBV12-3 or TRBV12-4 and TRBJ1-6; no clear D. This CDR3 contains 15 residues. V was trimmed by 5 bases and J by 0 bases, leaving 8 bases between them. In nucleotides, the CDR3 is TGTGCCAGCAGTCTAGAAAGCTCCTATAATTCACCCCTCCACTTT. Amino acids: CASSLESSYNSPLHF.

This clonotype was observed many times. Being off target in a library aimed at alpha chains, this beta chain has a size of little meaning. The chain has TRBV2 and TRBJ2-7, with TRBD2 matching over 10 bases. There are 13 residues in the CDR3. The germline V gene has CDR1 SNHLY and CDR2 FYNNEI. Trimming removed 7 bases from V and 4 bases from J; junction bases left unmatched: 4. The CDR3 region has the DNA TGTGCCAGCACAGCGGGAGGGCCGTACGAGCAGTACTTC. Translating gives CASTAGGPYEQYF. The full variable domain, in which reference TRBV2 and TRBJ2-7 provide the parts outside the CDR3, is EPEVTQTPSHQVTQMGQEVILRCVPISNHLYFYWYRQILGQKVEFLVSFYNNEISEKSEIFDDQFSVERPDGSNFTLKIRSTKLEDSAMYFCASTAGGPYEQYFGPGTRLTVT.

This clonotype was seen many times. This beta chain appears as a stray read in a library generated for alpha chains; its size is not informative. The chain joins TRBV9 to TRBJ2-1, with 7 bases fitting TRBD2. CDR1 is SGDLS, CDR2 YYNGEE, per germline. V was pared by 0 bases and J by 5 bases, with 5 bases of the junction left unmatched. CDR3 length equals 15 residues. CDR3 residues: CASSVGGSLNNEQFF. CDR3 DNA sequence: TGTGCCAGCAGCGTAGGCGGGAGTCTTAACAATGAGCAGTTCTTC.

At least ten counts were recorded for this clonotype. This beta chain came through as a stray read in a library set up for alpha chains, and its size says little. The chain combines TRBV12-3 or TRBV12-4 with TRBJ2-7; the D gene could be TRBD1 or TRBD2 (6 bases each). The CDR3 contains 15 residues. Trimming removed 4 bases from V and 2 bases from J, with 15 bases in between. The chain's CDR3 is CASSSGEGEPYEQYF. The CDR3 DNA reads TGTGCCAGCAGTTCGGGAGAGGGGGAACCCTACGAGCAGTACTTC.

This clonotype was seen many times. Since the library was made to target alpha chains, this beta chain is a stray read and its abundance is not meaningful. This rearrangement joins TRBV20-1 to TRBJ2-3; 10 bases fit TRBD2. The J segment lost 2 bases and the V segment lost 8 bases, leaving 13 bases of the junction unmatched. The length of the CDR3 is 16 residues. In germline, CDR1 is DFQATT, CDR2 SNEGSKA (reference sequence). CDR3 loop: CSIIRTSGRYTDTQYF. CDR3 in DNA: TGCAGTATTATCAGGACTAGCGGCCGATACACAGATACGCAGTATTTT.

This clonotype came up many times. At one of its ends the junction is not consistent with the germline gene, which may arise from a read error. With the library built for alpha chains, this beta chain is off target and its frequency is not meaningful. The chain couples TRBV2 to TRBJ1-5, with no clear D. Germline V gives CDR1 SNHLY, CDR2 FYNNEI. The CDR3 length is 15 residues. CDR3 in DNA: TGTGCCAGCAGGGAAGGGCGCCACCTCAATCAGCCCCAGCATTTT. As protein: CASREGRHLNQPQHF.

Of note for this clonotype: In a library made to pick up alpha chains, this beta chain is a stray read with a size that means little. The chain links TRBV15 to TRBJ1-1, with D possibly matching TRBD1 (5 bases). The V end lost 2 bases, the J end lost 2 bases, and 12 bases lay between the germline ends. Per the germline V gene, CDR1 is LNHNV and CDR2 is YYDKDF (reference sequence). The CDR3 runs 15 residues. The CDR3 spells CATSRRDQSNTEAFF. DNA for the CDR3: TGTGCCACCAGCAGAAGGGACCAAAGCAACACTGAAGCTTTCTTT.